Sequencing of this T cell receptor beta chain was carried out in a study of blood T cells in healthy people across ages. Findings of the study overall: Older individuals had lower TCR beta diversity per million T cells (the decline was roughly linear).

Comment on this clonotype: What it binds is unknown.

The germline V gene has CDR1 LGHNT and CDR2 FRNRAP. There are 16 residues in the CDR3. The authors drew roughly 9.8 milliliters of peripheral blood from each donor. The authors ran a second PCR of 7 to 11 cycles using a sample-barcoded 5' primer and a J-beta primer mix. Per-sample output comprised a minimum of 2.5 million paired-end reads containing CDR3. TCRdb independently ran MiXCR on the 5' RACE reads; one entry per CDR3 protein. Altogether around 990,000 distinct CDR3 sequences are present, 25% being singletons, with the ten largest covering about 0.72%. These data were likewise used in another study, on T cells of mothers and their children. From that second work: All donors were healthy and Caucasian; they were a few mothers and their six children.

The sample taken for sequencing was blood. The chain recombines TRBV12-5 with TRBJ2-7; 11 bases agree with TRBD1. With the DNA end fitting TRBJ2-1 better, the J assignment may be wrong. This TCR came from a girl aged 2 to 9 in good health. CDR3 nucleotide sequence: TGTGCTAGTGGTCCGGGACAGGGGGGAAAGGACAATGAGCAGTTCTTC. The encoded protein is CASGPGQGGKDNEQFF.